These 27 T cell receptor beta chains were all obtained from the same sample, sequenced in a study of T-cell memory formation after mild COVID-19. TCRdb reanalysed the 5' RACE reads using MiXCR and keeps one entry per CDR3 protein. Counted here are 300,000 to 350,000 distinct CDR3 sequences, 15% to 20% occurring once; the ten biggest clones make up more than 20%. Sequencing was done on a sample of PBMCs or a T cell subset sorted from them (not recorded which). The receptors originated from a man between 18 and 29 years old who had mild COVID-19 (a few samples of this study predate the infection). Cell type and time point are not known.

The chain couples TRBV4-2 to TRBJ1-3; TRBD1 is a possible D gene (5 bases). The CDR3 sequence is 17 residues long. V shed 4 bases and J shed 4 bases, with 20 bases lying between them. Per germline, CDR1 LGHNA and CDR2 YNFKEQ. CDR3 residues: CASSRPKVGGRGNTIYF. The CDR3 DNA reads as TGTGCCAGCAGCCGACCCAAGGTCGGGGGACGAGGAAACACCATATATTTT.

This clonotype was seen just once. The rearrangement uses TRBV5-1 and TRBJ1-2, with 8 nucleotides matching TRBD1. CDR1 and CDR2 (germline): SGHRS, YFSETQ. The length of the CDR3 is 13 residues. Losses at the gene ends were 3 bases for V and 6 bases for J; bases not matched to a gene: 4. The CDR3: CASSWAGGDGYTF. Here the CDR3 DNA reads TGCGCCAGCAGCTGGGCAGGGGGCGATGGCTACACCTTC.

V and J are TRBV10-2 and TRBJ2-7; D gene ambiguous. Per germline, CDR1 WSHSY and CDR2 SAAADI. The CDR3 covers 13 residues. V gave up 2 bases and J gave up 2 bases, with 7 bases separating them. CDR3 sequence (DNA): TGCGCCAGCAGTGAGGGCAGAACCTACGAGCAGTACTTC. Its translation is CASSEGRTYEQYF.

This clonotype was detected a few times. This chain links TRBV29-1 with TRBJ1-1; D is unclear. Trimming stripped 5 bases from V and 2 bases from J, with 9 bases between. The V gene's germline CDR1 is SQVTM and CDR2 ANQGSEA. The CDR3 length is 12 residues. Here the CDR3 DNA reads TGCAGCGTTAGCCAAGGCAACACTGAAGCTTTCTTT. Protein: CSVSQGNTEAFF.

The table lists this clonotype with a few counts. This sequence joins TRBV9 and TRBJ1-6, with D hard to call. V shed 0 bases and J shed 8 bases, with 12 bases lying between them. The CDR3 has 15 residues. Germline V gene lookup returns CDR1 SGDLS and CDR2 YYNGEE. CDR3 residues: CASSVAPDGYSPLHF. The CDR3 nucleotides are TGTGCCAGCAGCGTAGCCCCTGACGGGTATTCACCCCTCCACTTT.

The V and J genes are TRBV20-1 and TRBJ2-7; maybe TRBD1 (6 bases). Germline V gene sequence: CDR1 DFQATT, CDR2 SNEGSKA (reference sequence). Trimming removed 2 bases at V and 6 bases at J, with 17 bases between. The CDR3 extends over 14 amino acids. CDR3 in DNA: TGCAGTGCTAGAATGGGGGCCACACACGGCGAGCAGTACTTC. This sequence encodes CSARMGATHGEQYF.

This chain links TRBV7-3 with TRBJ2-1; TRBD2 aligns across 7 bases. The ends lost 5 bases at V and 8 bases at J; junction bases unmatched: 12. Germline V lookup: CDR1 SGHTA, CDR2 FQGTGA. This CDR3 spans 15 amino acids. CDR3 sequence: CASSQNLAGLDEQFF. The CDR3 DNA follows: TGTGCCAGCAGCCAGAACTTAGCGGGTTTGGATGAGCAGTTCTTC.

This clonotype has at least ten counts. The rearrangement links TRBV20-1 to TRBJ1-1, with D perhaps TRBD1 (6 bases). The germline V gene encodes CDR1 DFQATT and CDR2 SNEGSKA (reference sequence). This CDR3 is built from 15 residues. Deletions cut 0 bases from V and 1 base from J, with 12 bases between. CDR3 in DNA: TGCAGTGCTAGAGATGCGGGGGCTGGGAACACTGAAGCTTTCTTT. It specifies CSARDAGAGNTEAFF.

There are a few counts of this clonotype. The rearrangement joins TRBV3-1 to TRBJ2-5; 7 bases align to TRBD1. V lost 4 bases and J lost 2; bases outside the gene matches: 10. Germline V gene data show CDR1 as LGHDT and CDR2 as YNNKEL (reference sequence). The CDR3 is made up of 16 amino acids. The CDR3 loop is CASSLRTGLTQETQYF. The CDR3 DNA follows: TGTGCCAGCAGCCTTCGGACAGGACTCACGCAAGAGACCCAGTACTTC.

This clonotype appeared a few times. The genes are TRBV7-2 and TRBJ1-2; D may be TRBD1 (5 bases). This CDR3 spans 14 amino acids. Germline-derived CDR1 and CDR2 are SGHTA and FQGNSA. V lost 5 bases and J lost 2, with 12 bases in between. The CDR3 is CASSQWDGNYGYTF. The DNA of the CDR3 is TGTGCCAGCAGCCAATGGGACGGAAACTATGGCTACACCTTC.

This clonotype was observed a handful of times. The V and J genes are TRBV7-9 and TRBJ2-5; D is possibly TRBD1 or TRBD2 (5 bases each). This CDR3 has 11 residues. Per the germline V gene, CDR1 is SEHNR and CDR2 is FQNEAQ (reference sequence). CDR3 bases: TGTGCGGGAGCAGGGCTAGAGACCCAGTACTTC. Encoded protein: CAGAGLETQYF.

The chain recombines TRBV4-1 with TRBJ1-1; TRBD1 agrees at 7 bases. This CDR3 contains 15 residues. The V and J ends lost 3 bases and 1 base, in that order; junction bases with no gene match: 5. CDR1 is MGHRA, CDR2 YSYEKL, per germline. The CDR3 here is CASSHSRTGNTEAFF. CDR3 in DNA: TGCGCCAGCAGCCATTCTCGGACAGGGAACACTGAAGCTTTCTTT.

This rearrangement joins TRBV5-6 to TRBJ2-6; 7 nucleotides align to TRBD1. V was clipped by 3 bases and J by 0 bases; unmatched bases: 6. This CDR3 has 17 residues. CDR1 is SGHDT and CDR2 is YYEEEE in the germline V gene. Here the CDR3 reads CASSWGTAASGANVLTF. The CDR3 DNA is TGTGCCAGCAGCTGGGGGACAGCAGCCTCTGGGGCCAACGTCCTGACTTTC.

This clonotype was found a few times. V usage is TRBV20-1 and J usage is TRBJ1-3; D is unclear. Germline CDR1 reads DFQATT; CDR2 reads SNEGSKA (reference sequence). The CDR3 has 13 residues. The V end lost 3 bases, the J end lost 0 bases, and 6 bases lay between the germline ends. DNA of the CDR3: TGCAGTGCTAGGCTCCCCTCTGGAAACACCATATATTTT. It specifies CSARLPSGNTIYF.

At least ten counts were recorded for this clonotype. The genes are TRBV4-2 and TRBJ2-5, with 7 bases that match TRBD1. V trimming: 5 bases; J trimming: 1 base; junction bases outside the gene matches: 10. The CDR3 consists of 16 residues. From germline, CDR1 is LGHNA and CDR2 YNFKEQ. CDR3 sequence (DNA): TGTGCCAGCAGCACCGTTGGGCCAGGGGGCCAAGAGACCCAGTACTTC. Its protein is CASSTVGPGGQETQYF.

This clonotype was counted a few times. The chain carries TRBV5-5 and TRBJ2-1; no reliable D call. The CDR3 has 13 amino acids. In germline, CDR1 is SGHKS, CDR2 YYEKEE (reference sequence). The V gene lost 0 bases and the J gene lost 10 bases, with 11 bases spanning the gap. CDR3: CASSLAAGWEQFF. For the CDR3, the DNA is TGTGCCAGCAGCTTGGCCGCAGGATGGGAGCAGTTCTTC.

This clonotype showed up many times. V gene TRBV12-3 or TRBV12-4 combines with J gene TRBJ2-7, with 8 bases fitting TRBD1. The V and J ends lost 6 bases and 4 bases, in that order; junction bases with no gene match: 8. The CDR3 length is 14 residues. This CDR3 is CASSTGTGFYEQYF. As DNA, the CDR3 is TGTGCCAGCAGCACCGGGACAGGTTTTTACGAGCAGTACTTC.

The chain employs TRBV12-5 and TRBJ2-5; 10 nucleotides match TRBD1. Trimming removed 9 bases from V and 4 bases from J; junction bases left unmatched: 11. In germline, CDR1 is LGHNT, CDR2 FRNRAP. The CDR3 extends over 15 amino acids. This CDR3 reads CARALGRDRGETQYF. The DNA for the CDR3 is TGTGCTAGGGCCCTGGGGAGGGACAGGGGAGAGACCCAGTACTTC.

The rearrangement uses TRBV28 and TRBJ1-1; no firm D call. The V and J ends lost 1 base and 7 bases respectively, with 4 bases between them. CDR1 MDHEN and CDR2 SYDVKM come from the germline V gene. The CDR3 covers 11 residues. The CDR3 loop is CASSLYDEAFF. The CDR3 DNA is TGTGCCAGCAGTTTATACGATGAAGCTTTCTTT. Drawing the rest from reference TRBV28 and TRBJ1-1, the complete variable domain is DVKVTQSSRYLVKRTGEKVFLECVQDMDHENMFWYRQDPGLGLRLIYFSYDVKMKEKGDIPEGYSVSREKKERFSLILESASTNQTSMYLCASSLYDEAFFGQGTRLTVV.

CDR3 coding DNA: TGTGCCAGCAGCTTGGGGGAGCTCCCAGAGACCCAGTACTTC. Amino acid sequence: CASSLGELPETQYF. The chain joins TRBV11-2 to TRBJ2-5; perhaps D is TRBD1 or TRBD2 (5 bases each). Germline V lookup: CDR1 SGHAT, CDR2 FQNNGV. The CDR3 runs 14 residues. Trimming shortened V by 3 bases and J by 4 bases, and 12 bases separated the two germline ends.

There are a few counts of this clonotype. The chain employs TRBV5-1 and TRBJ2-3; D is tentatively TRBD1 or TRBD2 (6 bases each). There are 15 residues in the CDR3. Germline V CDR1 and CDR2: SGHRS, YFSETQ. V was shortened by 0 bases and J by 5 bases, with 13 bases between the two germline ends. The CDR3 here is CASSLVTGAGDTQYF. CDR3 in DNA: TGCGCCAGCAGCTTGGTGACGGGGGCGGGAGATACGCAGTATTTT.

V and J are TRBV7-7 and TRBJ2-2; D may match TRBD1 or TRBD2 (7 bases each). Per the germline V gene, CDR1 is SSHAT and CDR2 is FNYEAQ (reference sequence). The CDR3 runs to 15 residues. V dropped 5 bases and J dropped 6 bases, with 16 bases sitting between them. The CDR3 sequence is CASSPGTAGPGELFF. The DNA for the CDR3 is TGTGCCAGCAGCCCGGGGACAGCGGGACCCGGGGAGCTGTTTTTT.

The DNA for the CDR3 is TGCAGTGCTAGAGGTAGCGGGGTAGTCACAGATACGCAGTATTTT. Residues: CSARGSGVVTDTQYF. The chain employs TRBV20-1 and TRBJ2-3; 8 bases fit TRBD2. Germline V gene data show CDR1 as DFQATT and CDR2 as SNEGSKA (reference sequence). Trimming cost V 1 base and J 2 bases; bases outside gene matches: 5. The CDR3 consists of 15 residues.

The V and J genes are TRBV7-2 and TRBJ1-2; TRBD1 might be the D (5 bases). V lost 6 bases and J 13 bases, leaving 27 bases between the germline ends. The CDR3 consists of 15 residues. Germline lookup yields CDR1 SGHTA and CDR2 FQGNSA. CDR3 coding DNA: TGTGCCAGCAGTTGGCCGGGACGGGGGTTACTATGGCTCACCTTC. As protein: CASSWPGRGLLWLTF.

The chain has TRBV7-9 and TRBJ1-2; tentative D call: TRBD1 (6 bases). The CDR3 contains 14 residues. The V and J ends lost 4 bases and 4 bases respectively, with 13 bases between them. CDR1 and CDR2 (germline): SEHNR, FQNEAQ (reference sequence). As DNA, the CDR3 is TGTGCCAGCAGCTCCCGGACAGCGGGCTATGGCTACACCTTC. Translation: CASSSRTAGYGYTF. The full variable domain, rest sourced from reference TRBV7-9 and TRBJ1-2, is DTGVSQNPRHKITKRGQNVTFRCDPISEHNRLYWYRQTLGQGPEFLTYFQNEAQLEKSRLLSDRFSAERPKGSFSTLEIQRTEQGDSAMYLCASSSRTAGYGYTFGSGTRLTVV.

The V call is TRBV5-1, the J call TRBJ2-2; D gene uncertain. Per the germline V gene, CDR1 is SGHRS and CDR2 is YFSETQ. This CDR3 region has 14 residues. V was pared by 1 base and J by 2 bases, with 6 bases between. CDR3 protein: CASSLLFNTGELFF. In DNA, the CDR3 is TGCGCCAGCAGCTTGTTGTTTAACACCGGGGAGCTGTTTTTT.

The chain has TRBV5-1 and TRBJ1-6; D possibly corresponds to TRBD1 (6 bases). With 0 bases removed from V and 7 bases from J, the gap between germline ends came to 11 bases. The CDR3 extends over 15 amino acids. Germline V gives CDR1 SGHRS, CDR2 YFSETQ. This CDR3 is CASSLGPGENSPLHF. The CDR3 DNA reads TGCGCCAGCAGCTTGGGACCAGGGGAAAATTCACCCCTCCACTTT.